The clone carrying this TCR beta chain was counted at least ten times. The target antigen is unknown. Time point indicated: patch test 1, 2 weeks after DPC sensitization. Indicated treatment: therapeutic diphenylcyclopropenone sensitization with weekly scalp DPC. The library labeled individual cDNA molecules by adding unique molecular identifiers to them. TCRdb reprocessed the RACE reads via MiXCR and lists one record per CDR3 protein. The table has tens of thousands of distinct CDR3 sequences, about 9% seen once. The record originates from a study of human T cells and chemical hapten exposure. Study observations and caveats: In the PT1 data, expanded TCR counts showed a positive correlation with patch test score. TCRs exceeding 1 in 1000 frequency stayed unchanged with DPC sensitization. Every donor had alopecia, and their immune response may therefore differ from healthy people's.

Germline loops: CDR1 GTSNPN, CDR2 SVGIG (reference sequence). This CDR3 is built from 14 residues. V lost 4 bases and J lost 5; bases outside the gene matches: 8. The sequence was obtained from a woman in her forties with alopecia areata. Some clones in this sample may be carry-over from other donors' samples. V is TRBV30 and J is TRBJ1-2; 9 positions agree with TRBD1. Sequencing used whole blood, obtained in connection with sensitization to the hapten diphenylcyclopropenone (DPC). The CDR3 DNA is TGTGCCTGGAATAAGGGGACAGGGAGGTATGGCTACACCTTC. It encodes CAWNKGTGRYGYTF.